The clone carrying this T cell receptor beta chain was counted once. The source of the sample is a study of cytomegalovirus exposure and HLA in healthy donors. PCR was performed using 60 Vbeta and 13 Jbeta primers. The assay was immunoSEQ multiplex PCR, and TCRdb's table has in-frame clones only and misses some. This table has fewer than 200,000 clones, approximately 77% appearing once. The CDR3 length is 15 residues. V gave up 6 bases and J gave up 4 bases; unmatched junction bases: 11. Germline V gene sequence: CDR1 MNHNY, CDR2 SVGAGI (reference sequence). The chain uses TRBV6-6 and TRBJ1-1; TRBD1 agrees at 7 bases. This clonotype originated in a female donor in good health and CMV-seronegative. The material sequenced was PBMCs. CDR3 nucleotide sequence: TGTGCCAGCAGAGGACAGGACCTCGGGGGCACTGAAGCTTTCTTT. It encodes CASRGQDLGGTEAFF.